This paragraph reports one T cell receptor (beta chain). Authors' data handling: Quantification of nucleated cells was approximated via reference gene primer amplification. TCRdb keeps only in-frame clones here, not all; method: immunoSEQ multiplex PCR. V, J and clone size are taken as reported in that table, and D and trimming were inferred from the DNA itself. The sample holds around 100,000 clones; around four fifths are singletons and the top ten take around an eighth. This sample was taken from a study of blood T cell repertoires in COVID-19. Across the whole study: Acute-phase and convalescent COVID-19 samples originated in the United States, Italy and Spain. Nucleic acid was either cDNA or gDNA, and it came from T cells, B-cell-depleted T cells, or PBMCs.

The source of this sequence is a woman in her 70s with acute or convalescent COVID-19. The sequenced sample was peripheral blood.

The CDR3 here is CASRSVRGRELFF. The CDR3 region has the DNA TGTGCCAGCAGGAGCGTCAGGGGCCGGGAGCTGTTTTTT. The chain is built from TRBV12-3 or TRBV12-4 and TRBJ2-2, with D possibly matching TRBD1 (6 bases). Trimming left V 6 bases short and J 9 bases short, with 14 bases between. The CDR3 is 13 amino acids.